A single sample is the source of the 10 T cell receptor beta chains below, sequenced in a study of T cells in Graves' hyperthyroidism and ophthalmopathy. TCR beta CDR3 regions were amplified from RNA transcripts. Researchers ran a first-round RT-PCR on the TCR CDR3 using the HTBI primer set. In TCRdb, the multiplex PCR reads were re-called with MiXCR into one record per CDR3 protein. The sample comprises some 600,000 distinct CDR3 sequences, about 14% of which are singletons, and less than 6% rests with the top ten. Sequenced material: blood. These receptors were obtained from a woman aged 25 to 39 with Graves' hyperthyroidism that later progressed to Graves' ophthalmopathy.

The rearrangement uses TRBV6-1 and TRBJ2-7; D might be TRBD1 (6 bases). Trimming removed 5 bases from V and 0 bases from J, with 17 bases in between. This CDR3 comprises 16 residues. Per germline, CDR1 MNHNS and CDR2 SASEGT. CDR3 DNA sequence: TGTGCCAGCAGTACCCCAGAACGACAGGTCTCCTACGAGCAGTACTTC. Amino acids: CASSTPERQVSYEQYF.

The table lists this clonotype with a few counts. J is TRBJ2-3 and V is TRBV7-3, with 8 bases lining up with TRBD2. This CDR3 region has 13 residues. Germline values: CDR1 SGHTA, CDR2 FQGTGA. Trimming cost V 5 bases and J 6 bases; bases outside gene matches: 4. The CDR3 bases are TGTGCCAGCAGCACACCGGGGGGGGATACGCAGTATTTT. Protein sequence: CASSTPGGDTQYF.

Ten or more counts support this clonotype. The J gene is TRBJ2-3, the V gene TRBV28; 9 nucleotides line up with TRBD1. The CDR3 consists of 14 residues. J gave up 4 bases and V 8 bases, and 7 bases lay outside the gene matches. Germline CDR1 is MDHEN and CDR2 is SYDVKM. CDR3 DNA: TGTGCCAGCGGGGACAGGGCTGGCGCAGATACGCAGTATTTT. It is translated as CASGDRAGADTQYF.

The chain joins TRBV4-1 to TRBJ2-3, with 9 bases identical to TRBD2. CDR1 is MGHRA and CDR2 is YSYEKL in the germline V gene. V lost 7 bases, J lost 5 bases, and 7 bases stayed unmatched. The CDR3 totals 14 residues. The CDR3 DNA reads TGCGCCAGCAACCCGGGCGGGAGGGAAGATACGCAGTATTTT. This translates into CASNPGGREDTQYF.

The chain carries TRBV9 and TRBJ1-2; TRBD1 is a possible D gene (5 bases). This CDR3 spans 14 amino acids. Germline assignment: CDR1 SGDLS and CDR2 YYNGEE. V was cut by 2 bases and J by 4 bases, with 12 bases left in between. The CDR3 loop reads CASSVLQGTYGYTF. In DNA, the CDR3 is TGTGCCAGCAGCGTTCTCCAGGGCACCTATGGCTACACCTTC.

This clonotype was counted at least ten times. The chain has TRBV29-1 and TRBJ1-5; 7 positions match TRBD1. The length of the CDR3 is 12 residues. CDR1 is SQVTM, CDR2 ANQGSEA, per germline. Unmatched junction bases numbered 6, after V lost 8 bases and J lost 5 bases. Here the CDR3 reads CSTRQGDQPQHF. As DNA, the CDR3 is TGCAGCACCCGACAGGGAGATCAGCCCCAGCATTTT.

At least ten counts were recorded for this clonotype. The chain couples TRBV28 to TRBJ1-3, with D possibly TRBD1 on 6 matching bases. CDR1 and CDR2 from the germline V gene are MDHEN and SYDVKM. V shed 8 bases and J shed 1 base, with 15 bases lying between them. The CDR3 is made up of 15 amino acids. CDR3 bases: TGTGCCAGCGGGGACACCGGAATGTCTGGAAACACCATATATTTT. It encodes CASGDTGMSGNTIYF. Looking up the rest from reference TRBV28 and TRBJ1-3 gives the full variable domain: DVKVTQSSRYLVKRTGEKVFLECVQDMDHENMFWYRQDPGLGLRLIYFSYDVKMKEKGDIPEGYSVSREKKERFSLILESASTNQTSMYLCASGDTGMSGNTIYFGEGSWLTVV.

This clonotype has at least ten counts. The rearrangement links TRBV11-2 to TRBJ2-5, with 10 bases lining up with TRBD2. Germline V CDR1 and CDR2: SGHAT, FQNNGV. V lost 2 bases to trimming and J lost 1 base; unmatched junction nucleotides: 4. The CDR3 has 16 residues. The CDR3 DNA follows: TGTGCCAGCAGCTTAAGCGGGAGGGTACTCCAAGAGACCCAGTACTTC. As protein: CASSLSGRVLQETQYF. The full variable domain, with the rest looked up from reference TRBV11-2 and TRBJ2-5, is EAGVAQSPRYKIIEKRQSVAFWCNPISGHATLYWYQQILGQGPKLLIQFQNNGVVDDSQLPKDRFSAERLKGVDSTLKIQPAKLEDSAVYLCASSLSGRVLQETQYFGPGTRLLVL.

The sample holds many counts of this clonotype. CDR3 protein: CASKPQPTMTEAFF. CDR3 bases: TGTGCCAGTAAACCACAGCCCACCATGACTGAAGCTTTCTTT. The gene calls are TRBV19 and TRBJ1-1; no clear D gene. The CDR3 is made up of 14 amino acids. The germline CDR1 and CDR2 sequences are LNHDA and SQIVND (reference sequence). Between the trimmed V and J ends, which lost 7 bases and 5 bases, there was a span of 17 bases.

This clonotype showed up many times. This chain uses TRBV4-2 with TRBJ1-6; 7 bases line up with TRBD1. Germline-derived CDR1 and CDR2 are LGHNA and YNFKEQ. The CDR3 has 14 residues. V shed 0 bases, J shed 15 bases, and the junction held 8 bases outside the gene matches. CDR3 bases: TGTGCCAGCAGCCAAGAAGGGACAGCCGGCGGCCTCCACTTT. Translated: CASSQEGTAGGLHF.